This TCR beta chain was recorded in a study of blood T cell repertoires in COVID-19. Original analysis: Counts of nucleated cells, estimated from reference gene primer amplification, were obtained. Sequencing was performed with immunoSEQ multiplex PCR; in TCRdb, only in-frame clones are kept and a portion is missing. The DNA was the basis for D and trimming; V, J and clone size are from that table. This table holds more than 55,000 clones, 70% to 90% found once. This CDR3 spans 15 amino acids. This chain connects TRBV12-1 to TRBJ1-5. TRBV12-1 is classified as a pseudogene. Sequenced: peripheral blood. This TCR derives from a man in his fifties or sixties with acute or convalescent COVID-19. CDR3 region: CASSLGGGSNQPQHF. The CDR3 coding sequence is TGTGCCAGCAGTCTGGGAGGCGGCAGCAATCAGCCCCAGCATTTT.